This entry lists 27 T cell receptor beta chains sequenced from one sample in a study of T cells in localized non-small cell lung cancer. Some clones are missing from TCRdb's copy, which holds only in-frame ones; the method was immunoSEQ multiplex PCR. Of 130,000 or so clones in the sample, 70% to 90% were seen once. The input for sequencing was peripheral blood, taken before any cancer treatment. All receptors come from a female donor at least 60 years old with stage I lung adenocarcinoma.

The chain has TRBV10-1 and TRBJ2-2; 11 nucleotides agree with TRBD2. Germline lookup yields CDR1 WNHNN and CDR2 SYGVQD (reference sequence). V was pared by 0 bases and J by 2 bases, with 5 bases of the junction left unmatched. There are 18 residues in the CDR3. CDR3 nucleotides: TGCGCCAGCAGTGAGTCCCCACTAGCGGGAGTTAACACCGGGGAGCTGTTTTTT. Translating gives CASSESPLAGVNTGELFF.

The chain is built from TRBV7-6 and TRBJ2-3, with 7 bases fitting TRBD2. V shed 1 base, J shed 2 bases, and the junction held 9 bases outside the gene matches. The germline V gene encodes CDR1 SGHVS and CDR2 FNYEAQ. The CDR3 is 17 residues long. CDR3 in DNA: TGTGCCAGCAGCTTAGAAGGCTCTAGCGGCTTCACAGATACGCAGTATTTT. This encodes CASSLEGSSGFTDTQYF.

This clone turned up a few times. CDR3 protein: CAWMGQANTEAFF. In nucleotides, the CDR3 is TGTGCCTGGATGGGACAGGCGAACACTGAAGCTTTCTTT. The chain carries TRBV30 and TRBJ1-1, with TRBD1 matching over 8 bases. The V gene end was trimmed by 4 bases and the J gene end by 1 base; junction bases not matched to a gene: 2. The length of the CDR3 is 13 residues. Germline CDR1 reads GTSNPN; CDR2 reads SVGIG (reference sequence).

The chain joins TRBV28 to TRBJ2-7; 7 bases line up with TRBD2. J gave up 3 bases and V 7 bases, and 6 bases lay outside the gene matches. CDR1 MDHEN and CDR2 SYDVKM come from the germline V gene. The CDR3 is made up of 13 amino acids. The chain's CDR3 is CASTSGVLYEQYF. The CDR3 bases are TGTGCCAGCACCAGCGGGGTTCTCTACGAGCAGTACTTC.

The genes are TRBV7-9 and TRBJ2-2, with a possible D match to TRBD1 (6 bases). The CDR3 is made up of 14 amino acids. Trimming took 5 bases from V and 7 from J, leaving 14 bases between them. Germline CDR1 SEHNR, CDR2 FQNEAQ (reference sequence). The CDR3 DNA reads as TGTGCCAGCAGCCCAACAGGGAGCGGCGGGGAGCTGTTTTTT. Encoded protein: CASSPTGSGGELFF.

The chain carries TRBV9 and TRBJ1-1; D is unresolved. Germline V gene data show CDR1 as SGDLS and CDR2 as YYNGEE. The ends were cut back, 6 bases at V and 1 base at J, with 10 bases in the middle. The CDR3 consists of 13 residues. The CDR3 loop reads CASTGYGNTEAFF. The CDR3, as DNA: TGTGCCAGCACGGGGTACGGGAACACTGAAGCTTTCTTT.

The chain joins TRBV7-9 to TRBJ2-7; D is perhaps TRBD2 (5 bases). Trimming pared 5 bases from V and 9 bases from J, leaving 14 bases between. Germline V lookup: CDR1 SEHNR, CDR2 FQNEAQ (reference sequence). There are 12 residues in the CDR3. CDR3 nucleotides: TGTGCCAGCAGCCCCGACGGAGGAGGGCAGTACTTC. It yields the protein CASSPDGGGQYF.

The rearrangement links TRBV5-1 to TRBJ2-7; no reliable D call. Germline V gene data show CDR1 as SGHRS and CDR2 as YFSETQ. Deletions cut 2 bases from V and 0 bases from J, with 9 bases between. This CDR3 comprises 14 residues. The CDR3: CASSFQVGSYEQYF. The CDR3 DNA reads TGCGCCAGCAGCTTTCAGGTCGGCTCCTACGAGCAGTACTTC. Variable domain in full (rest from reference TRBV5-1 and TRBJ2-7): KAGVTQTPRYLIKTRGQQVTLSCSPISGHRSVSWYQQTPGQGLQFLFEYFSETQRNKGNFPGRFSGRQFSNSRSEMNVSTLELGDSALYLCASSFQVGSYEQYFGPGTRLTVT.

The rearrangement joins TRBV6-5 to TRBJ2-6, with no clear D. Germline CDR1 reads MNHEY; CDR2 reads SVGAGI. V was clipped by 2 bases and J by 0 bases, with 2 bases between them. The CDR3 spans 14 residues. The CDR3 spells CASSYNSGANVLTF. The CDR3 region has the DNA TGTGCCAGCAGTTACAACTCTGGGGCCAACGTCCTGACTTTC.

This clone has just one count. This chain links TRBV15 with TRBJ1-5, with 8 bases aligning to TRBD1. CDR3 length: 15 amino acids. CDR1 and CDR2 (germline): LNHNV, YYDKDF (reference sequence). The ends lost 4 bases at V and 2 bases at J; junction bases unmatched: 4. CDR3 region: CATSKRTGRNQPQHF. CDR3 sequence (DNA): TGTGCCACCAGCAAACGGACAGGGCGCAATCAGCCCCAGCATTTT. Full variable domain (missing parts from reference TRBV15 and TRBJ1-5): DAMVIQNPRYQVTQFGKPVTLSCSQTLNHNVMYWYQQKSSQAPKLLFHYYDKDFNNEADTPDNFQSRRPNTSFCFLDIRSPGLGDTAMYLCATSKRTGRNQPQHFGDGTRLSIL.

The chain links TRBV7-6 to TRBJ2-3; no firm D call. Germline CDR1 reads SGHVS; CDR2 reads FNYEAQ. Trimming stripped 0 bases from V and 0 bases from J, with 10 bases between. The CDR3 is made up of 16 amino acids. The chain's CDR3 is CASSLAHRTSTDTQYF. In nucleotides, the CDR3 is TGTGCCAGCAGCTTAGCGCACAGAACTAGCACAGATACGCAGTATTTT.

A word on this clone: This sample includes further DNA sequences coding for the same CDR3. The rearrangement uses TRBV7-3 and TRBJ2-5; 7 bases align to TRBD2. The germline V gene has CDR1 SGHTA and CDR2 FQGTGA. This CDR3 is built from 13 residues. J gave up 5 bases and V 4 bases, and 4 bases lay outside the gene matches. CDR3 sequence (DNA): TGTGCCAGCAGCTCGTGGGGAGGGGAGACCCAGTACTTC. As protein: CASSSWGGETQYF. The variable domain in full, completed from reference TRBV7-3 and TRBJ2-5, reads GAGVSQTPSNKVTEKGKYVELRCDPISGHTALYWYRQSLGQGPEFLIYFQGTGAADDSGLPNDRFFAVRPEGSVSTLKIQRTERGDSAVYLCASSSWGGETQYFGPGTRLLVL.

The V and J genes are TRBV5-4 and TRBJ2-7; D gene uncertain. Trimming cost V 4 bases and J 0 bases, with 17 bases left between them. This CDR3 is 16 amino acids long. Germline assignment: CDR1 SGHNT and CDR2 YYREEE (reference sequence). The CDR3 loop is CASSPGPILLSYEQYF. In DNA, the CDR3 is TGTGCCAGCAGCCCAGGACCGATCCTCCTCTCCTACGAGCAGTACTTC.

The CDR3 loop is CASSEGQGRDQPQHF. For the CDR3, the DNA is TGTGCCAGCAGTGAGGGACAGGGGCGCGATCAGCCCCAGCATTTT. The gene calls are TRBV2 and TRBJ1-5; 10 bases align to TRBD1. V dropped 3 bases and J dropped 5; count of bases not matched to a gene: 4. This CDR3 comprises 15 residues. Germline assignment: CDR1 SNHLY and CDR2 FYNNEI.

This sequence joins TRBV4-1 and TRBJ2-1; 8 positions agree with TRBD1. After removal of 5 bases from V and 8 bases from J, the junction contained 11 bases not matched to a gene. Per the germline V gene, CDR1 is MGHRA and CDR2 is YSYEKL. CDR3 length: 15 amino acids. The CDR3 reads CASSKRDRLTDEQFF. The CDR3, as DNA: TGCGCCAGCAGCAAACGGGACAGGCTAACGGATGAGCAGTTCTTC.

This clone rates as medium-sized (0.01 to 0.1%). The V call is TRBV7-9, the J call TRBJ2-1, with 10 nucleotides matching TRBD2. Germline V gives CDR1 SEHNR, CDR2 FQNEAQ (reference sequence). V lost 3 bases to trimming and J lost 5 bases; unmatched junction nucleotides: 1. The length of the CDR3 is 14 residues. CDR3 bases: TGTGCCAGCAGCTTTGGGACTAGCGACAATGAGCAGTTCTTC. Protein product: CASSFGTSDNEQFF.

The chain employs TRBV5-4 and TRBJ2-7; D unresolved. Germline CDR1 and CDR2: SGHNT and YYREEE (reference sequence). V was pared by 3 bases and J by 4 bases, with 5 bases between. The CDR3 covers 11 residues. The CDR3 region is CASSWGYEQYF. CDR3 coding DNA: TGTGCCAGCAGCTGGGGATACGAGCAGTACTTC.

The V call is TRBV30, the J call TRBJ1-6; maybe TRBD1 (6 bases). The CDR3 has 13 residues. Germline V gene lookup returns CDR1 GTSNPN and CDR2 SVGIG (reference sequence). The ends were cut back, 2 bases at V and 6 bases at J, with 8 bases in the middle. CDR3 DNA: TGTGCCTGGAGTTCAGGGGCTAATTCACCCCTCCACTTT. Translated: CAWSSGANSPLHF.

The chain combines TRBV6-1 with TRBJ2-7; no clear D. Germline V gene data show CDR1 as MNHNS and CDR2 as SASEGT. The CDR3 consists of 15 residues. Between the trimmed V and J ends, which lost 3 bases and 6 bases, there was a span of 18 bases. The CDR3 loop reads CASSDMIPRYAEQYF. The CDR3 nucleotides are TGTGCCAGCAGTGATATGATCCCTAGGTACGCCGAGCAGTACTTC.

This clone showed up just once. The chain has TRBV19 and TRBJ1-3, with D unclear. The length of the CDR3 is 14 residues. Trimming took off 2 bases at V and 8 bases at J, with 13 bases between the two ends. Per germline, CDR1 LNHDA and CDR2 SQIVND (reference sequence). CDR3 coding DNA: TGTGCCAGTAGTATAATGGGAGCAGGAGACACCATATATTTT. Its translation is CASSIMGAGDTIYF.

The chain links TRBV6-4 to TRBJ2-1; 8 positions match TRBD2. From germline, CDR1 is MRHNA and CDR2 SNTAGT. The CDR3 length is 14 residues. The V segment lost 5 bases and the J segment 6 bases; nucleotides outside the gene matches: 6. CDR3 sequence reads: CASSRAGGINEQFF. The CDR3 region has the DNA TGTGCCAGCAGTAGGGCGGGAGGAATCAATGAGCAGTTCTTC.

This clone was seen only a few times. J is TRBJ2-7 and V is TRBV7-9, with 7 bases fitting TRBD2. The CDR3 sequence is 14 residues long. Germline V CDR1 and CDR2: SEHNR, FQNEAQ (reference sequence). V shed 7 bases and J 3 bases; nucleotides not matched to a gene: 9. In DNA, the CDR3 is TGTGCCAGCAACTCCGCTAGCGGCCACTACGAGCAGTACTTC. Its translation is CASNSASGHYEQYF.

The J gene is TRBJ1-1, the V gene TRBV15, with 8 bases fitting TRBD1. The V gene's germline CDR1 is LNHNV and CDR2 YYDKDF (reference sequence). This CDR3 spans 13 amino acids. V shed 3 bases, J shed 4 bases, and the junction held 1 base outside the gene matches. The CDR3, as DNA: TGTGCCACCAGCAGCAGGGGGCCCACTGAAGCTTTCTTT. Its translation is CATSSRGPTEAFF.

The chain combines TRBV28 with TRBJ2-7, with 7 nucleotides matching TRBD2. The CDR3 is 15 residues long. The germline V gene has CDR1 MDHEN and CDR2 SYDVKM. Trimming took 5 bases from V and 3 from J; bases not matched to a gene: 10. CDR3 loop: CASSNPGTKDYEQYF. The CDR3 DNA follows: TGTGCCAGCAGTAACCCAGGGACTAAGGACTACGAGCAGTACTTC.

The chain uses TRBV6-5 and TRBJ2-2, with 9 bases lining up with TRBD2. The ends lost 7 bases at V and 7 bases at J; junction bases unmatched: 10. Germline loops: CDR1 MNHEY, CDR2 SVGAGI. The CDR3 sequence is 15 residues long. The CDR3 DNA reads TGTGCCAGCATGTCTGGCGGGAGGGGGAGCGGGGAGCTGTTTTTT. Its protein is CASMSGGRGSGELFF.

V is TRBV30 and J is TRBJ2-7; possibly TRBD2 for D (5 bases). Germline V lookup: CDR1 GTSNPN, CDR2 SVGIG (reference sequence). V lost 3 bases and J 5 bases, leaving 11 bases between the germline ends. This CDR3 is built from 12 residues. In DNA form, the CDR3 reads TGTGCCTGGAGCCCCGTTAGCGACGAGCAGTACTTC. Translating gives CAWSPVSDEQYF. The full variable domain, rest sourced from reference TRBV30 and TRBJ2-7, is SQTIHQWPATLVQPVGSPLSLECTVEGTSNPNLYWYRQAAGRGLQLLFYSVGIGQISSEVPQNLSASRPQDRQFILSSKKLLLSDSGFYLCAWSPVSDEQYFGPGTRLTVT.

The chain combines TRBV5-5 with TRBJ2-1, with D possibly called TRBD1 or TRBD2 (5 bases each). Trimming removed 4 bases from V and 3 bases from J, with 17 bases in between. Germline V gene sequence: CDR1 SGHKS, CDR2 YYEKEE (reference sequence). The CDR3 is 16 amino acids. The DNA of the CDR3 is TGTGCCAGCAGCCCGCTAGTGGCAGGGAGCTACAATGAGCAGTTCTTC. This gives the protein CASSPLVAGSYNEQFF.